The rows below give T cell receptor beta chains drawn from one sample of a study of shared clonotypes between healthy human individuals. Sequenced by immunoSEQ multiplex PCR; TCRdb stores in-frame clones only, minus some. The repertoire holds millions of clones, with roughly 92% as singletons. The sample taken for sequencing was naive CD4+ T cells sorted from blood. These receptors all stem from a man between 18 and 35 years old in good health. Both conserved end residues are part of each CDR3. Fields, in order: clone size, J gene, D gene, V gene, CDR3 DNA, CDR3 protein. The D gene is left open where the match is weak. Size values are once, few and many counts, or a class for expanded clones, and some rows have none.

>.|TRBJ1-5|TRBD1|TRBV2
TGTGCCAGCAGGGGACAGGGCAATCAGCCCCAGCATTTT
CASRGQGNQPQHF
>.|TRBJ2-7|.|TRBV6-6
TGTGCCAGCAGTTACGGCAGGGGCTACGAGCAGTACTTC
CASSYGRGYEQYF
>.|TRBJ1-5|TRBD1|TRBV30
TGTGCCTGGAGTGCCGGGACAGCACTCGGGGGGGGTAGTAATCAGCCCCAGCATTTT
CAWSAGTALGGGSNQPQHF
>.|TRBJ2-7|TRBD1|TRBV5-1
TGCGCCAGCAGCTTAGGACAGGGTTTTGACGAGCAGTACTTC
CASSLGQGFDEQYF
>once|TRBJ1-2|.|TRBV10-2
TGCGCCAGCAGTGAGCCGGGACCCGGGGGCTACACCTTC
CASSEPGPGGYTF
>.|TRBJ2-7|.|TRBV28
TGTGCCAGCACCCGGACAGAAACCTACGAGCAGTACTTC
CASTRTETYEQYF
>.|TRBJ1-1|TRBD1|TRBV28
TGTGCCAGCAGCCCGGGACAGCGCTTGAACACTGAAGCTTTCTTT
CASSPGQRLNTEAFF
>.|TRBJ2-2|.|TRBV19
TGTGCCAGTAATGTGCGGGAAAACACCGGGGAGCTGTTTTTT
CASNVRENTGELFF
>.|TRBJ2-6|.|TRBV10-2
TGCGCCAGCAGTGAGTTTGCGGACAGATCTATCTCTGGGGCCAACGTCCTGACTTTC
CASSEFADRSISGANVLTF
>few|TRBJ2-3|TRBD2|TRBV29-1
TGCAGCTCGGGGACTAGATACACAGATACGCAGTATTTT
CSSGTRYTDTQYF
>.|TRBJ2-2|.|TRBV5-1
TGCGCCAGCAACCCGGGGCCAAACACCGGGGAGCTGTTTTTT
CASNPGPNTGELFF
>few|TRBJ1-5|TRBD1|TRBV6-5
TGTGCCAGCAGTTACTCTGACAGGGGGGATCAGCCCCAGCATTTT
CASSYSDRGDQPQHF
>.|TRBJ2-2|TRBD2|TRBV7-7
TGTGCTAGCAGCGACTTAGCGGGAGGGGGAACCGGGGAGCTGTTTTTT
CASSDLAGGGTGELFF
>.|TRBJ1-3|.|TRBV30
TGTGCCTGGAGTGGGCTGACCTCTGGAAACACCATATATTTT
CAWSGLTSGNTIYF